A few counts support the clone carrying this TCR beta chain. Germline lookup yields CDR1 SGHRS and CDR2 YFSETQ. The CDR3 has 14 amino acids. The V end lost 4 bases, the J end lost 6 bases, and 15 bases lay between the germline ends. Source study methods: Reference gene primers were amplified, and this amplification served to estimate nucleated cell counts. TCRdb's table, derived via immunoSEQ multiplex PCR, lists solely in-frame clones and lacks some. V and J calls and clone size are those listed in that table; D and trimming were worked out from the DNA. The top ten clones hold 1.5% to 2% of a sample with about 300,000 clones, around 86% of them seen once. The record originates from a study of blood T cell repertoires in COVID-19. Study as a whole: Acute and convalescent COVID-19 samples came from the United States, Italy and Spain. Nucleic acid was either cDNA or gDNA, and it came from T cells, B-cell-depleted T cells, or PBMCs.

The sample taken for sequencing was peripheral blood. The V gene is TRBV5-1, the J gene TRBJ2-3; a possible D gene is TRBD1 (6 bases). This clonotype was obtained from a woman aged 50 to 60 with acute or convalescent COVID-19. CDR3 residues: CASSVQGREDTQYF. The CDR3 region has the DNA TGCGCCAGCAGCGTACAGGGTAGGGAGGATACGCAGTATTTT.